This passage covers 22 T cell receptor beta chains from one sample sequenced in a study of OX40 agonist ivuxolimab in advanced cancers. Profiled with immunoSEQ multiplex PCR; TCRdb holds only in-frame clones, not every one. The sample holds under 25,000 clones, 74% seen once. The starting material was CD4+ or CD8+ T cells sorted from blood, obtained in a trial of the OX40 agonist ivuxolimab. The receptors shown here come from an adult with an advanced solid tumor such as melanoma, head and neck, liver or kidney cancer.

The gene calls are TRBV7-3 and TRBJ2-2; the D is unclear. The germline V gene has CDR1 SGHTA and CDR2 FQGTGA. The CDR3 covers 13 residues. Trimming took off 3 bases at V and 7 bases at J, with 9 bases between the two ends. CDR3 sequence: CASSFSESGELFF. The CDR3 nucleotides are TGTGCCAGCAGCTTTTCTGAGAGCGGGGAGCTGTTTTTT.

The V gene is TRBV19, the J gene TRBJ2-7, with D uncertain. The CDR3 spans 13 residues. Germline assignment: CDR1 LNHDA and CDR2 SQIVND (reference sequence). Trimming removed 1 base at V and 3 bases at J, with 7 bases between. CDR3 loop: CASSIAGFYEQYF. Here the CDR3 DNA reads TGTGCCAGTAGTATAGCTGGGTTCTACGAGCAGTACTTC.

V is TRBV7-9 and J is TRBJ2-1; TRBD2 matches 13 bases. Germline V gene data show CDR1 as SEHNR and CDR2 as FQNEAQ (reference sequence). CDR3 length: 18 residues. The V segment lost 6 bases and the J segment 5 bases; nucleotides outside the gene matches: 13. CDR3: CASRPPRGGLAGDNEQFF. CDR3 in DNA: TGTGCCAGCAGGCCCCCACGAGGAGGACTAGCGGGGGACAATGAGCAGTTCTTC.

V gene TRBV7-6 combines with J gene TRBJ2-1; D is perhaps TRBD1 (5 bases). V lost 5 bases and J 8 bases, leaving 28 bases between the germline ends. CDR1 and CDR2 (germline): SGHVS, FNYEAQ. The CDR3 is 18 residues long. The chain's CDR3 is CASSPESDGRWGPDEQFF. The CDR3 DNA sequence: TGTGCCAGCAGCCCGGAAAGCGACGGAAGATGGGGCCCGGATGAGCAGTTCTTC. Based on the CDR3 plus reference TRBV7-6 and TRBJ2-1, the full variable domain is GAGVSQSPRYKVTKRGQDVALRCDPISGHVSLYWYRQALGQGPEFLTYFNYEAQQDKSGLPNDRFSAERPEGSISTLTIQRTEQRDSAMYRCASSPESDGRWGPDEQFFGPGTRLTVL.

This chain joins TRBV27 and TRBJ1-5; no definite D call. This CDR3 is 15 amino acids long. CDR1 and CDR2 (germline): MNHEY, SMNVEV (reference sequence). Trimming removed 6 bases at V and 3 bases at J, with 15 bases between. CDR3 nucleotides: TGTGCCAGCAGCCTTGAGGCAGGCTTCAATCAGCCCCAGCATTTT. This encodes CASSLEAGFNQPQHF.

V and J are TRBV9 and TRBJ2-1; weak D call: TRBD1 (5 bases). Trimming removed 0 bases at V and 6 bases at J, with 13 bases between. This CDR3 has 15 amino acids. Germline values: CDR1 SGDLS, CDR2 YYNGEE. DNA of the CDR3: TGTGCCAGCAGCGTAGAAGGGGTAGGTGGCAATGAGCAGTTCTTC. The encoded protein is CASSVEGVGGNEQFF.

The chain uses TRBV28 and TRBJ2-7; 10 nucleotides match TRBD1. Losses at the gene ends were 6 bases for V and 2 bases for J; bases not matched to a gene: 7. CDR1 is MDHEN and CDR2 is SYDVKM in the germline V gene. The CDR3 sequence is 15 residues long. DNA of the CDR3: TGTGCCAGCAGATCATACGGGACAGGGGCCTACGAGCAGTACTTC. It is translated as CASRSYGTGAYEQYF.

The chain couples TRBV30 to TRBJ2-3, with TRBD2 matching over 7 bases. V lost 8 bases to trimming and J lost 4 bases; unmatched junction nucleotides: 15. CDR1 is GTSNPN, CDR2 SVGIG, per germline (reference sequence). The CDR3 runs 15 residues. The CDR3 loop is CAGLPGPGRADTQYF. The DNA of the CDR3 is TGTGCCGGACTACCGGGACCAGGGAGGGCAGATACGCAGTATTTT.

The rearrangement uses TRBV6-5 and TRBJ1-1, with unresolved D. CDR3 size: 15 residues. The germline CDR1 and CDR2 sequences are MNHEY and SVGAGI. The germline V and J ends were trimmed by 0 bases and 5 bases, with 13 bases remaining between them. For the CDR3, the DNA is TGTGCCAGCAGTTACTCAGGGCCCGATCGGACTGAAGCTTTCTTT. Translated, it gives CASSYSGPDRTEAFF.

The chain is built from TRBV5-6 and TRBJ1-5; 8 nucleotides agree with TRBD1. Germline trimming cut 0 bases from V and 7 bases from J; bases unmatched to any gene: 6. CDR3 length: 15 amino acids. CDR1 and CDR2 from the germline V gene are SGHDT and YYEEEE. CDR3 in amino acids: CASSLGQGARQPQHF. DNA for the CDR3: TGTGCCAGCAGCTTGGGCCAGGGGGCTCGACAGCCCCAGCATTTT.

This sequence joins TRBV28 and TRBJ2-7; the D is unclear. In germline, CDR1 is MDHEN, CDR2 SYDVKM. Trimming took off 2 bases at V and 0 bases at J, with 8 bases between the two ends. This CDR3 has 14 amino acids. The CDR3 protein is CASSLPQSSYEQYF. In DNA form, the CDR3 reads TGTGCCAGCAGTTTACCCCAGAGCTCCTACGAGCAGTACTTC.

This clone has a single count. This chain joins TRBV4-1 and TRBJ2-7; D unresolved. V shed 2 bases and J shed 1 base, with 9 bases lying between them. Per the germline V gene, CDR1 is MGHRA and CDR2 is YSYEKL. The CDR3 loop spans 14 amino acids. The CDR3 sequence: CASSQPGPSYEQYF. The CDR3 DNA follows: TGCGCCAGCAGCCAACCCGGGCCTTCCTACGAGCAGTACTTC.

This clone was seen a handful of times. CDR3 in amino acids: CASIGGSGHFLSYNEQFF. CDR3 coding DNA: TGTGCCAGCATTGGGGGTAGCGGGCATTTTCTCTCCTACAATGAGCAGTTCTTC. The rearrangement links TRBV27 to TRBJ2-1; the match to TRBD2 covers 7 bases. J gave up 0 bases and V 7 bases, and 15 bases lay outside the gene matches. The CDR3 totals 18 residues. The germline CDR1 and CDR2 sequences are MNHEY and SMNVEV (reference sequence).

The V and J genes are TRBV19 and TRBJ1-2; TRBD1 might be the D (5 bases). V was clipped by 3 bases and J by 5 bases, with 19 bases between them. Germline lookup yields CDR1 LNHDA and CDR2 SQIVND (reference sequence). The CDR3 consists of 16 residues. CDR3 sequence reads: CASSITAGANSYGYTF. In nucleotides, the CDR3 is TGTGCCAGTAGTATTACCGCCGGGGCCAATTCTTATGGCTACACCTTC.

The chain employs TRBV6-6 and TRBJ1-2; 7 bases match TRBD1. Germline assignment: CDR1 MNHNY and CDR2 SVGAGI (reference sequence). The CDR3 contains 14 residues. Trimming took 6 bases from V and 8 from J; bases not matched to a gene: 12. In nucleotides, the CDR3 is TGTGCCAGCAGACCCCCAGAGGGGGCTGAAGGCTACACCTTC. This translates into CASRPPEGAEGYTF.

The chain combines TRBV19 with TRBJ1-2, with D perhaps TRBD1 (6 bases). V gave up 8 bases and J gave up 9 bases, with 19 bases separating them. The germline V gene encodes CDR1 LNHDA and CDR2 SQIVND (reference sequence). The CDR3 consists of 13 residues. As DNA, the CDR3 is TGTGCCAGTGGCGCGGGGGGGACACGAAGCTACACCTTC. It codes for CASGAGGTRSYTF.

This clone has just a few counts. V is TRBV7-8 and J is TRBJ1-6; TRBD1 might be the D (6 bases). Germline V CDR1 and CDR2: SGHVS, FQNEAQ. The CDR3 totals 15 residues. Trimming shortened V by 2 bases and J by 8 bases, and 13 bases separated the two germline ends. The CDR3 sequence: CASSLYPGADSPLHF. The CDR3 bases are TGTGCCAGCAGCTTATATCCGGGGGCGGATTCACCCCTCCACTTT.

V usage is TRBV11-2 and J usage is TRBJ1-1; D not resolved. Germline V gene lookup returns CDR1 SGHAT and CDR2 FQNNGV. Trimming removed 1 base at V and 6 bases at J, with 6 bases between. CDR3 length equals 12 residues. CDR3 residues: CASSLGIAEAFF. The CDR3 nucleotides are TGTGCCAGCAGCTTAGGAATAGCTGAAGCTTTCTTT.

The V gene is TRBV10-1, the J gene TRBJ2-1; 16 bases are shared with TRBD2. Germline-derived CDR1 and CDR2 are WNHNN and SYGVQD (reference sequence). The CDR3 is 17 residues long. The J segment lost 5 bases and the V segment lost 11 bases, leaving 12 bases of the junction unmatched. The CDR3 DNA follows: TGCGCCGGCACCCGGGGACTAGCGGGGGGGAGGAACAATGAGCAGTTCTTC. It is translated as CAGTRGLAGGRNNEQFF.

V and J are TRBV7-3 and TRBJ2-3, with 8 nucleotides matching TRBD1. V shed 5 bases, J shed 1 base, and the junction held 2 bases outside the gene matches. The CDR3 extends over 14 amino acids. The germline gives CDR1 SGHTA, CDR2 FQGTGA. CDR3 DNA sequence: TGTGCCAGCAGCCTACAGGGGGGCACAGATACGCAGTATTTT. Translating gives CASSLQGGTDTQYF. The variable domain in full, completed from reference TRBV7-3 and TRBJ2-3, reads GAGVSQTPSNKVTEKGKYVELRCDPISGHTALYWYRQSLGQGPEFLIYFQGTGAADDSGLPNDRFFAVRPEGSVSTLKIQRTERGDSAVYLCASSLQGGTDTQYFGPGTRLTVL.

The chain joins TRBV19 to TRBJ1-6; the match to TRBD1 covers 7 bases. Germline V CDR1 and CDR2: LNHDA, SQIVND (reference sequence). This CDR3 has 15 residues. V lost 6 bases and J lost 4; bases outside the gene matches: 6. The CDR3 sequence: CASSLAGGYNSPLHF. The CDR3 nucleotides read TGTGCCAGTAGCTTGGCAGGGGGTTATAATTCACCCCTCCACTTT.

This chain uses TRBV29-1 with TRBJ2-7; a weak D match, TRBD2 (5 bases). CDR3 size: 10 residues. V lost 3 bases and J lost 7, with 7 bases in between. Germline V gene lookup returns CDR1 SQVTM and CDR2 ANQGSEA. The CDR3 sequence: CSVDGEEQYF. The CDR3 DNA reads TGCAGCGTTGACGGGGAAGAGCAGTACTTC.